This T cell receptor beta chain came from a study of glioma-infiltrating T cells after dendritic cell vaccination. Study-wide context: Samples are from glioblastoma patients in Phase I and II dendritic cell vaccine trials.

The CDR3 has 14 residues. CDR1 and CDR2 from the germline V gene are LNHDA and SQIVND (reference sequence). With 1 base removed from V and 6 bases from J, the gap between germline ends came to 10 bases. Method: immunoSEQ multiplex PCR; TCRdb's copy keeps in-frame clones and lacks some. The data show roughly 90,000 clones, 80% to 90% seen once. The chain links TRBV19 to TRBJ1-5; TRBD1 is a possible D gene (5 bases). This TCR came from a human donor with glioblastoma. The starting material was blood, obtained before dendritic cell vaccination. CDR3 amino acids: CASSIVRGSQPQHF. In DNA, the CDR3 is TGTGCCAGTAGTATAGTTAGGGGTAGTCAGCCCCAGCATTTT.